This T cell receptor beta chain was captured in a study of spatial heterogeneity in lung cancer. Overall study results and limits: Counts of expanded intratumoral alpha and beta TCRs tracked tumor mutation counts.

This clonotype was found many times. Its antigen remains unidentified. Time point noted: sample taken at primary tumor resection. Unsorted whole RNA from tumor, nontumor lung or frozen PBMC underwent sequencing. Unique molecular identifiers, one per molecule, were present on every TCR cDNA molecule. In TCRdb, the 5' RACE reads were re-called with MiXCR into one record per CDR3 protein. The sample holds about 2,300 distinct CDR3 sequences, approximately 22% seen once. The receptor was derived from a male donor with early-stage non-small cell lung cancer. The material was lung tumor tissue, obtained at surgery.

This CDR3 is CASSLLGGTEAFF. The CDR3 nucleotides read TGTGCCAGCAGTTTATTGGGAGGGACTGAAGCTTTCTTT. This rearrangement joins TRBV28 to TRBJ1-1; D is ambiguous. CDR3 length: 13 residues. The germline CDR1 and CDR2 sequences are MDHEN and SYDVKM. V lost 1 base, J lost 5 bases, and 8 bases lay in between.